This T cell receptor beta chain is from a study of blood T cell repertoires in COVID-19. The wider study: From T cells, B-cell-depleted T cells, or PBMCs came the material, which was cDNA or gDNA.

Original methodology: Reference gene primer amplification gave nucleated cell count estimates. The repertoire was sequenced with immunoSEQ multiplex PCR; TCRdb's copy has only in-frame clones and lacks some. V and J calls and clone size are given by that table; D and trimming were obtained from the DNA. The sample carries under 350,000 clones, around 86% recorded once. There are 14 residues in the CDR3. Germline-derived CDR1 and CDR2 are SGHRS and YFSETQ. V was trimmed by 1 base and J by 2 bases, leaving 9 bases between them. The sequence came from a human donor in a cohort sampled during active COVID-19. Sequencing was carried out using peripheral blood. The chain links TRBV5-1 to TRBJ1-2; the D is unclear. DNA of the CDR3: TGCGCCAGCAGCTTGCGATCGGGGAACTATGGCTACACCTTC. Translated, it gives CASSLRSGNYGYTF.